The 11 T cell receptor beta chains below come from one sample, sequenced in a study of cytomegalovirus exposure and HLA in healthy donors. Assay used: immunoSEQ multiplex PCR; TCRdb lists only in-frame clones, some missing. The table has over 200,000 clones, around 90% seen once. The sample comprised PBMCs. All receptors come from a woman aged 18-30 years in good health and CMV-seropositive.

This chain joins TRBV10-3 and TRBJ1-1; D unresolved. Germline V gene data show CDR1 as ENHRY and CDR2 as SYGVKD. V shed 0 bases and J shed 0 bases, with 8 bases lying between them. The CDR3 is 15 residues long. The CDR3 DNA is TGTGCCATCAGTGAGTCTTACCCTATGAACACTGAAGCTTTCTTT. This translates into CAISESYPMNTEAFF.

The CDR3 here is CASSLGQGIFYEQYF. CDR3 DNA: TGTGCCAGCAGCTTGGGACAGGGGATATTCTACGAGCAGTACTTC. This chain links TRBV7-9 with TRBJ2-7; 10 nucleotides line up with TRBD1. From germline, CDR1 is SEHNR and CDR2 FQNEAQ (reference sequence). The CDR3 extends over 15 amino acids. Trimming at V came to 3 bases and at J to 3 bases, leaving 5 bases not matched to a gene.

The chain has TRBV19 and TRBJ1-2; D not resolved. The V end lost 7 bases, the J end lost 1 base, and 7 bases lay between the germline ends. CDR3 length equals 12 residues. Germline CDR1 is LNHDA and CDR2 is SQIVND (reference sequence). The CDR3 loop reads CASTAVNYGYTF. The CDR3, as DNA: TGTGCCAGTACTGCGGTTAACTATGGCTACACCTTC. The full variable domain, its missing parts supplied by reference TRBV19 and TRBJ1-2, is DGGITQSPKYLFRKEGQNVTLSCEQNLNHDAMYWYRQDPGQGLRLIYYSQIVNDFQKGDIAEGYSVSREKKESFPLTVTSAQKNPTAFYLCASTAVNYGYTFGSGTRLTVV.

The rearrangement joins TRBV18 to TRBJ2-7, with D uncertain. The CDR3 is 15 residues long. Germline loops: CDR1 KGHSH, CDR2 LQKENI. The V and J ends lost 0 bases and 3 bases respectively, with 12 bases between them. The CDR3 DNA reads TGTGCCAGCTCACCACCTGGCGGATTCGGCTACGAGCAGTACTTC. The encoded protein is CASSPPGGFGYEQYF. The entire variable domain, with the rest obtained from reference TRBV18 and TRBJ2-7, is as follows: NAGVMQNPRHLVRRRGQEARLRCSPMKGHSHVYWYRQLPEEGLKFMVYLQKENIIDESGMPKERFSAEFPKEGPSILRIQQVVRGDSAAYFCASSPPGGFGYEQYFGPGTRLTVT.

The rearrangement links TRBV9 to TRBJ1-2; D is unresolved. Germline loops: CDR1 SGDLS, CDR2 YYNGEE. This CDR3 spans 13 amino acids. Trimming left V 0 bases short and J 4 bases short, with 7 bases between. In DNA, the CDR3 is TGTGCCAGCAGCGTAGATGGCGGCTATGGCTACACCTTC. Encoded protein: CASSVDGGYGYTF.

The rearrangement links TRBV28 to TRBJ2-3; 10 nucleotides align to TRBD2. The germline V gene encodes CDR1 MDHEN and CDR2 SYDVKM. The CDR3 runs to 16 residues. Trimming removed 5 bases from V and 6 bases from J; junction bases left unmatched: 11. The CDR3 reads CASSPSSGSAGDTQYF. The CDR3 nucleotides read TGTGCCAGCAGTCCGTCTAGCGGGAGTGCCGGGGATACGCAGTATTTT.

The chain carries TRBV28 and TRBJ2-2, with a tentative D call TRBD1 (5 bases). The V end was cut by 3 bases, the J end by 11 bases, with 10 bases between. This CDR3 comprises 12 residues. CDR1 and CDR2 from the germline V gene are MDHEN and SYDVKM. The DNA of the CDR3 is TGTGCCAGCAGTTTCCTTAGGGGAGAGCTGTTTTTT. Its translation is CASSFLRGELFF.

This clone occurred a few times. The chain links TRBV10-1 to TRBJ1-4; 7 positions match TRBD1. The ends lost 3 bases at V and 10 bases at J; junction bases unmatched: 2. CDR1 is WNHNN, CDR2 SYGVQD, per germline (reference sequence). CDR3 length equals 12 residues. The CDR3 loop reads CASSETGAKLFF. The CDR3 coding sequence is TGCGCCAGCAGTGAAACAGGGGCAAAACTGTTTTTT.

The rearrangement uses TRBV19 and TRBJ1-1; D is undetermined. Germline CDR1 LNHDA, CDR2 SQIVND (reference sequence). The CDR3 extends over 13 amino acids. Trimming pared 3 bases from V and 1 base from J, leaving 6 bases between. This CDR3 is CASSMPGNTEAFF. CDR3 bases: TGTGCCAGTAGTATGCCAGGGAACACTGAAGCTTTCTTT.

This clone was found a few times. The rearrangement joins TRBV5-1 to TRBJ1-1, with a possible D match to TRBD1 (6 bases). The CDR3 is 15 residues long. The germline V gene has CDR1 SGHRS and CDR2 YFSETQ. V lost 0 bases and J 0 bases, leaving 9 bases between the germline ends. CDR3 residues: CASSLVDRLNTEAFF. CDR3 in DNA: TGCGCCAGCAGCTTGGTCGACAGGTTGAACACTGAAGCTTTCTTT.

The chain couples TRBV29-1 to TRBJ2-7; TRBD1 matches at 9 bases. V lost 3 bases and J lost 2; bases outside the gene matches: 2. The CDR3 totals 13 residues. The V gene's germline CDR1 is SQVTM and CDR2 ANQGSEA. CDR3 DNA sequence: TGCAGCGTTGAGGGACAGGGCCCCTACGAGCAGTACTTC. This encodes CSVEGQGPYEQYF.